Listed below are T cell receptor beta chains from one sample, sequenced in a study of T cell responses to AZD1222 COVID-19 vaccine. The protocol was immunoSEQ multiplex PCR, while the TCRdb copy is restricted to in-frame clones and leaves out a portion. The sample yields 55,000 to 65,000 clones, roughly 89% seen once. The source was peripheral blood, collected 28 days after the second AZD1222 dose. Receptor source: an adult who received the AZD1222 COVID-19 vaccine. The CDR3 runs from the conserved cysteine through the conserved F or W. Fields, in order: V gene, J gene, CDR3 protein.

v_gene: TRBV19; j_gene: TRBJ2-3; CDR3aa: CASRGQGGTDTQYF
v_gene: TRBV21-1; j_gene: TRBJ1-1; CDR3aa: CASSKALRTRGAPEAFF
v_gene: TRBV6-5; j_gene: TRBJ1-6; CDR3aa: CASSYSGRASLHF
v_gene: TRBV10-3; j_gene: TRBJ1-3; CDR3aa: CAIGAGGNTIYF
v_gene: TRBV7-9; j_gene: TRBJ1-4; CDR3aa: CASSLRAGEIEKLFF
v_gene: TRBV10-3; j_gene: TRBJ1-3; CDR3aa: CAISESRGTGNTIYF
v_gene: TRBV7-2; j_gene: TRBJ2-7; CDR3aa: CASSKQLAGTPYF
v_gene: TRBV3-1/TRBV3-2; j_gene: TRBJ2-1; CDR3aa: CASSPQGAGYNEQFF
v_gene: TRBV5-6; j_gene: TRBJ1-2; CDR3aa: CASSWDSINYGYTF
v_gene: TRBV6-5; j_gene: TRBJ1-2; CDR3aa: CASSPTRDHGYTF
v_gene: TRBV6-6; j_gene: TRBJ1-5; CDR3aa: CASSYPGVQQPQHF